This T cell receptor beta chain was captured by sequencing in a study of PD-1 blockade in classical Hodgkin lymphoma. Study outcomes and limitations: Relapsed/refractory patients reportedly had the lowest baseline TCR diversity, below newly diagnosed patients, who were below healthy donors. With respect to the repertoire differences, their causes, possibly disease activity or prior therapy, remain undefined.

Stated time point: newly diagnosed, previously untreated cHL patient sample. Magnetic depletion of unwanted cells isolated CD4+ T cells from thawed PBMCs. Untreated, newly diagnosed classical Hodgkin lymphoma PBMCs were used for comparison. With respect to this clone: As yet, its antigen is unknown.

Assay used: immunoSEQ multiplex PCR; TCRdb lists only in-frame clones, some missing. The sample holds around 30,000 clones, 85% to 90% seen once. This clonotype originated in a human donor with classical Hodgkin lymphoma. The sequenced sample was CD4+ T cells from blood.

The CDR3 sequence: CASSTSRDRVPNSGNTIYF. CDR3 sequence (DNA): TGTGCCAGTAGTACATCCCGGGACAGGGTCCCCAACTCTGGAAACACCATATATTTT. The chain joins TRBV19 to TRBJ1-3; 9 nucleotides align to TRBD1. J gave up 0 bases and V 4 bases, and 13 bases lay outside the gene matches. CDR3 size: 19 residues. From germline, CDR1 is LNHDA and CDR2 SQIVND (reference sequence).